This T cell receptor beta chain derives from a study of blood T cell repertoires in COVID-19. About the research overall: Acute and convalescent COVID-19 specimens originated in the United States, Italy and Spain. T cells, B-cell-depleted T cells, or PBMCs supplied cDNA or gDNA.

Germline V CDR1 and CDR2: MNHEY, SVGAGI. V shed 0 bases and J shed 2 bases, with 9 bases lying between them. CDR3 length: 15 amino acids. Patients from Seattle were sampled longitudinally, starting during active infection. The method was immunoSEQ multiplex PCR; TCRdb's version includes in-frame clones alone and lacks a portion of them. The sample has 200,000 or so clones; roughly 80% are singletons. This clone was recorded once. Sequencing was carried out using peripheral blood. The sequence derives from a man aged 55 to 70 with COVID-19, enrolled during active disease. The chain uses TRBV6-5 and TRBJ2-3; the D is unclear. Here the CDR3 DNA reads TGTGCCAGCAGTTACTCAGCAGGAACCACAGATACGCAGTATTTT. Encoded protein: CASSYSAGTTDTQYF.